This passage covers 28 T cell receptor beta chains from one sample sequenced in a study of regulatory T cells in long-lasting Graves disease. Construction of the TCR beta libraries employed iRepertoire HTBI primers in conjunction with Arm-PCR of CDR3 regions. MiXCR, applied by TCRdb to the multiplex PCR reads, yields one record per CDR3 protein. The sample lists a few hundred thousand distinct CDR3 sequences, roughly 17% occurring once. Time point reported: newly diagnosed GD, antithyroid drugs for less than 3 months. PBMCs were the source of the RNA used for TCR sequencing. These data were also filed under a second study, of T cells in Graves' hyperthyroidism and ophthalmopathy.

The material sequenced was peripheral blood mononuclear cells (PBMCs), taken at new diagnosis, from a patient treated with antithyroid drugs. The receptors come from a man aged 35 to 55 with Graves disease.

With respect to this clonotype: Possible read error: a much larger clone is one base away. This chain uses TRBV2 with TRBJ1-1, with no clear D. The germline V gene has CDR1 SNHLY and CDR2 FYNNEI. This CDR3 region has 13 residues. With 8 bases removed from V and 11 bases from J, the gap between germline ends came to 21 bases. CDR3 sequence: CASEARREVTAFF. The CDR3 DNA sequence: TGTGCCAGCGAGGCCCGACGAGAAGTGACGGCTTTCTTT.

Note on this clonotype: It is likely a read error: a sequence one base away is far more abundant. The rearrangement links TRBV5-5 to TRBJ1-1, with a possible D match to TRBD1 (5 bases). There are 14 residues in the CDR3. V lost 4 bases and J lost 1, with 11 bases in between. Germline V lookup: CDR1 SGHKS, CDR2 YYEKEE (reference sequence). The CDR3 sequence is CASSAQGENTEAFF. CDR3 sequence (DNA): TGTGCCAGCAGCGCCCAGGGTGAGAACACTGAAGCTTTCTTT.

As concerns this clonotype: At one end the junction does not follow the germline gene, possibly because of a read error. This chain joins TRBV7-2 and TRBJ1-6; 7 bases align to TRBD1. CDR3 length: 16 residues. The germline V gene has CDR1 SGHTA and CDR2 FQGNSA. CDR3 DNA sequence: TGTGCCAGCAGCGCACAGGGGATATCCTATAATTCACCCCCCCACTTT. Encoded protein: CASSAQGISYNSPPHF.

The count of this clonotype is one. V usage is TRBV5-1 and J usage is TRBJ1-6, with unresolved D. The CDR3 runs 14 residues. Germline assignment: CDR1 SGHRS and CDR2 YFSETQ. Between the trimmed V and J ends, which lost 5 bases and 0 bases, there was a span of 6 bases. The CDR3: CASRHTSYNSPLHF. CDR3 in DNA: TGCGCCAGCAGACATACCTCCTATAATTCACCCCTCCACTTT.

This clonotype showed up just a few times. The chain links TRBV10-3 to TRBJ1-4, with TRBD1 identical over 9 bases. This CDR3 comprises 17 residues. The junction had 13 bases not matched to a gene; V was cut back by 6 bases and J by 5 bases. CDR1 and CDR2 from the germline V gene are ENHRY and SYGVKD. In DNA, the CDR3 is TGTGCCATCAGGAGCGTAGGGAGACAGGGGGGGAATGAAAAACTGTTTTTT. Translated: CAIRSVGRQGGNEKLFF.

This clonotype was picked up many times. V usage is TRBV9 and J usage is TRBJ2-4; TRBD1 or TRBD2 may be the D gene (5 bases each). CDR1 SGDLS and CDR2 YYNGEE come from the germline V gene. The CDR3 is 16 residues long. Trimming pared 0 bases from V and 9 bases from J, leaving 19 bases between. The CDR3, as DNA: TGTGCCAGCAGCGTAGGAGATTGGGACGGCTCCTCCATTCAGTACTTC. Amino acids: CASSVGDWDGSSIQYF.

V and J are TRBV2 and TRBJ1-3; D gene uncertain. The V gene lost 8 bases and the J gene lost 0 bases, with 8 bases spanning the gap. The germline gives CDR1 SNHLY, CDR2 FYNNEI. The CDR3 runs 13 residues. CDR3 sequence reads: CASEYSSGNTIYF. The CDR3 DNA reads as TGTGCCAGCGAGTACAGCTCTGGAAACACCATATATTTT.

Ten or more counts support this clonotype. CDR3 sequence reads: CASSLAVGTSGVKTQYF. The CDR3 nucleotides read TGTGCCAGCAGCTTAGCAGTGGGGACTAGCGGGGTGAAGACCCAGTACTTC. This chain connects TRBV7-9 to TRBJ2-5; 13 bases fit TRBD2. The CDR3 covers 17 residues. Germline assignment: CDR1 SEHNR and CDR2 FQNEAQ (reference sequence). The V segment lost 0 bases and the J segment 6 bases; nucleotides outside the gene matches: 7.

This clonotype came up many times. V and J are TRBV2 and TRBJ1-5; D ambiguous. V lost 2 bases and J 4 bases, leaving 12 bases between the germline ends. This CDR3 spans 15 amino acids. CDR1 and CDR2 (germline): SNHLY, FYNNEI. The CDR3 reads CASSESLGRNQPQHF. In DNA form, the CDR3 reads TGTGCCAGCAGTGAATCTTTGGGTCGGAATCAGCCCCAGCATTTT.

This clonotype has a count of ten or more. The genes are TRBV6-1 and TRBJ2-5, with 7 bases fitting TRBD1. J gave up 7 bases and V 10 bases, and 9 bases lay outside the gene matches. The CDR3 sequence is 12 residues long. Germline CDR1 and CDR2: MNHNS and SASEGT. CDR3 nucleotide sequence: TGTGCCACCATGGACAGGCCGGGGACCCAGTACTTC. It encodes CATMDRPGTQYF.

The V gene is TRBV6-5, the J gene TRBJ1-1; D remains unclear. The CDR3 is made up of 13 amino acids. CDR1 is MNHEY and CDR2 is SVGAGI in the germline V gene. The V end was cut by 2 bases, the J end by 7 bases, with 11 bases between. The CDR3 nucleotides are TGTGCCAGCAGTTACACACTCGACGGTGAAGCTTTCTTT. Its protein is CASSYTLDGEAFF.

There are a few counts of this clonotype. The chain uses TRBV7-2 and TRBJ2-3; 9 bases are a match to TRBD1. CDR3 length: 14 residues. The V segment lost 5 bases and the J segment 4 bases; nucleotides outside the gene matches: 4. Germline values: CDR1 SGHTA, CDR2 FQGNSA. DNA of the CDR3: TGTGCCAGCAGCCGGGACAGGGCAGCAGATACGCAGTATTTT. Translation: CASSRDRAADTQYF.

In its sample, this clonotype was seen many times. The gene calls are TRBV28 and TRBJ2-1; D is uncertain. The germline CDR1 and CDR2 sequences are MDHEN and SYDVKM. V lost 3 bases to trimming and J lost 11 bases, with 11 bases between them. The CDR3 is made up of 12 amino acids. CDR3 DNA sequence: TGTGCCAGCAGTTTCGATGTAGGCAAGCAGTTCTTC. Residues: CASSFDVGKQFF. The full variable domain, with the rest looked up from reference TRBV28 and TRBJ2-1, is DVKVTQSSRYLVKRTGEKVFLECVQDMDHENMFWYRQDPGLGLRLIYFSYDVKMKEKGDIPEGYSVSREKKERFSLILESASTNQTSMYLCASSFDVGKQFFGPGTRLTVL.

CDR3 bases: TGTGCCAGCAGCAAAATGGGGCAGGGGGCCTACGAGCAGTACTTC. It translates to CASSKMGQGAYEQYF. V usage is TRBV28 and J usage is TRBJ2-7; TRBD1 matches 7 bases. With 6 bases clipped from V and 2 bases from J, the junction kept 10 bases outside the gene matches. CDR1 and CDR2 (germline): MDHEN, SYDVKM. The CDR3 has 15 residues.

The chain has TRBV30 and TRBJ1-4; tentative D call: TRBD1 (5 bases). V dropped 2 bases and J dropped 4 bases, with 23 bases sitting between them. This CDR3 is built from 18 residues. The germline V gene has CDR1 GTSNPN and CDR2 SVGIG (reference sequence). CDR3 DNA sequence: TGTGCCTGGAGTCCGACCTATATATCCGGGGCGCTTAATGAAAAACTGTTTTTT. Encoded protein: CAWSPTYISGALNEKLFF.

The DNA for the CDR3 is TGTGCCAGTAGCGACCCCGTCTGGACACCCCTCCACTTT. Its translation is CASSDPVWTPLHF. The chain carries TRBV19 and TRBJ1-6; D is ambiguous. V shed 6 bases and J shed 11 bases, with 14 bases lying between them. There are 13 residues in the CDR3. Looked up from germline, CDR1 is LNHDA and CDR2 is SQIVND (reference sequence).

This chain links TRBV6-1 with TRBJ1-2, with 9 positions matching TRBD1. Unmatched junction bases numbered 6, after V lost 6 bases and J lost 4 bases. CDR1 MNHNS and CDR2 SASEGT come from the germline V gene. The length of the CDR3 is 14 residues. CDR3 nucleotide sequence: TGTGCCAGCAGCGCCACAGGGGGCAGCTATGGCTACACCTTC. Protein product: CASSATGGSYGYTF.

This clonotype was seen many times. The V gene is TRBV6-2 or TRBV6-3, the J gene TRBJ2-2; 13 nucleotides align to TRBD2. CDR1 MNHEY and CDR2 SVGEGT come from the germline V gene. Trimming at V came to 2 bases and at J to 2 bases, leaving 8 bases not matched to a gene. CDR3 length equals 19 residues. The CDR3 DNA is TGTGCCAGCAGTTACCGAGGACTAGCGGGGGCCTCAAACACCGGGGAGCTGTTTTTT. It is translated as CASSYRGLAGASNTGELFF.

The rearrangement links TRBV7-9 to TRBJ1-2; tentative D call: TRBD1 (6 bases). V shed 2 bases and J shed 6 bases, with 16 bases lying between them. Germline V CDR1 and CDR2: SEHNR, FQNEAQ (reference sequence). CDR3 length equals 15 residues. The CDR3 loop reads CASSLPTGPLDGYTF. CDR3 DNA sequence: TGTGCCAGCAGCTTACCTACAGGGCCTTTGGATGGCTACACCTTC.

This clonotype was found many times. The V gene is TRBV20-1, the J gene TRBJ2-7; a weak D match, TRBD1 (6 bases). Germline-derived CDR1 and CDR2 are DFQATT and SNEGSKA (reference sequence). This CDR3 spans 14 amino acids. Trimming took off 3 bases at V and 4 bases at J, with 16 bases between the two ends. The CDR3 coding sequence is TGCAGTGCTAGGGGGTCAAGGGGGAAATACGAGCAGTACTTC. Its protein product is CSARGSRGKYEQYF.

In its sample, this clonotype was seen a few times. A read error may explain this, as a much larger clone is one base away. The chain is built from TRBV5-1 and TRBJ1-2; unclear D gene. The CDR3 extends over 14 amino acids. Germline V gene data show CDR1 as SGHRS and CDR2 as YFSETQ. Trimming stripped 2 bases from V and 6 bases from J, with 14 bases between. The DNA for the CDR3 is TGCGCCAGCAGCTTAAGGACTATTGCCCATGGCTACACCTTC. As protein: CASSLRTIAHGYTF.

The gene calls are TRBV28 and TRBJ2-7; D may be TRBD1 (6 bases). CDR3 size: 13 residues. Germline lookup yields CDR1 MDHEN and CDR2 SYDVKM. V was clipped by 10 bases and J by 6 bases, with 19 bases between them. The CDR3 DNA reads TGTGCCACTCAGGTACGGGACACTGGCGAGCAGTACTTC. It is translated as CATQVRDTGEQYF.

This clonotype was observed at least ten times. CDR3 coding DNA: TGTGCCAGCTCACCACCAGGGGAGGATTCACCCCTCCACTTT. Protein product: CASSPPGEDSPLHF. The gene calls are TRBV18 and TRBJ1-6; possibly TRBD1 for D (5 bases). V was shortened by 0 bases and J by 8 bases, with 8 bases between the two germline ends. The CDR3 covers 14 residues. Per germline, CDR1 KGHSH and CDR2 LQKENI.

This clonotype was counted between two and nine times. The rearrangement uses TRBV3-1 and TRBJ2-7, with D possibly TRBD1 on 6 matching bases. The CDR3 is made up of 14 amino acids. The V end lost 3 bases, the J end lost 2 bases, and 11 bases lay between the germline ends. Germline loops: CDR1 LGHDT, CDR2 YNNKEL (reference sequence). Here the CDR3 DNA reads TGTGCCAGCAGCCAGAGGACAGTTACCTACGAGCAGTACTTC. Protein: CASSQRTVTYEQYF.

The rearrangement joins TRBV6-2 or TRBV6-3 to TRBJ2-3, with TRBD2 matching 11 bases. This CDR3 comprises 15 residues. V dropped 5 bases and J dropped 4; count of bases not matched to a gene: 5. Germline assignment: CDR1 MNHEY and CDR2 SVGEGT. CDR3 DNA: TGTGCCAGCAGTGGTAGCGGGGGGGCCGCAGATACGCAGTATTTT. Translating gives CASSGSGGAADTQYF.

Ten or more counts support this clonotype. V and J are TRBV6-4 and TRBJ1-1; 9 bases align to TRBD1. The trim removed 3 bases at V and 3 bases at J, leaving 11 bases unmatched. Germline V gene data show CDR1 as MRHNA and CDR2 as SNTAGT. The CDR3 extends over 17 amino acids. This chain's CDR3 is CASSEFPTGGRYTEAFF. CDR3 nucleotide sequence: TGTGCCAGCAGTGAATTCCCGACAGGGGGGCGGTACACTGAAGCTTTCTTT.

Only a few counts were recorded for this clonotype. CDR3 coding DNA: TGTGCCAGCAGCGTAGCGGGAGGGAATACGCAGTATTTT. Translating gives CASSVAGGNTQYF. This chain connects TRBV9 to TRBJ2-3; 8 nucleotides match TRBD2. The CDR3 sequence is 13 residues long. CDR1 is SGDLS, CDR2 YYNGEE, per germline. V trimming: 0 bases; J trimming: 7 bases; junction bases outside the gene matches: 1.

J is TRBJ1-1 and V is TRBV6-2 or TRBV6-3; D possibly corresponds to TRBD1 (5 bases). Looked up from germline, CDR1 is MNHEY and CDR2 is SVGEGT. With 7 bases removed from V and 2 bases from J, the gap between germline ends came to 20 bases. The CDR3 sequence is 16 residues long. The CDR3 DNA is TGTGCCAGCACCTCTCATCCGAGGCAGGGCAACACTGAAGCTTTCTTT. Encoded protein: CASTSHPRQGNTEAFF.